This TCR beta chain stems from a study of beta chain features in type 1 diabetes. Study-level points and caveats: In comparison with healthy donors, patients had naive, central memory and Treg TCRB repertoires that appeared more similar. Within each of all four CD4+ subsets, Type 1 diabetes patients had TCRB CDR3s that were moderately but significantly shorter.

This CDR3 has 15 residues. With 0 bases clipped from V and 4 bases from J, the junction kept 6 bases outside the gene matches. CDR1 is SGDLS, CDR2 YYNGEE, per germline. Reverse transcription of all isolated RNA meant that expressed TCRB transcripts were sequenced. Each sample of naive, central memory or regulatory T cells had, on average, approximately 4 million reads. Only in-frame clones appear in the TCRdb table, and some are missing; sequencing was by immunoSEQ multiplex PCR. The sample holds roughly 350,000 clones, approximately 9.9% seen once. The table lists this clone with a few counts. Its matching antigen is unknown.

The TCR comes from a young woman in good health. Sequenced: naive CD4+ T cells from blood. V is TRBV9 and J is TRBJ1-2; 7 nucleotides agree with TRBD1. The CDR3: CASSVDEGAAYGYTF. CDR3 DNA: TGTGCCAGCAGCGTAGACGAGGGGGCGGCCTATGGCTACACCTTC. The full variable domain, with the rest looked up from reference TRBV9 and TRBJ1-2, is DSGVTQTPKHLITATGQRVTLRCSPRSGDLSVYWYQQSLDQGLQFLIQYYNGEERAKGNILERFSAQQFPDLHSELNLSSLELGDSALYFCASSVDEGAAYGYTFGSGTRLTVV.